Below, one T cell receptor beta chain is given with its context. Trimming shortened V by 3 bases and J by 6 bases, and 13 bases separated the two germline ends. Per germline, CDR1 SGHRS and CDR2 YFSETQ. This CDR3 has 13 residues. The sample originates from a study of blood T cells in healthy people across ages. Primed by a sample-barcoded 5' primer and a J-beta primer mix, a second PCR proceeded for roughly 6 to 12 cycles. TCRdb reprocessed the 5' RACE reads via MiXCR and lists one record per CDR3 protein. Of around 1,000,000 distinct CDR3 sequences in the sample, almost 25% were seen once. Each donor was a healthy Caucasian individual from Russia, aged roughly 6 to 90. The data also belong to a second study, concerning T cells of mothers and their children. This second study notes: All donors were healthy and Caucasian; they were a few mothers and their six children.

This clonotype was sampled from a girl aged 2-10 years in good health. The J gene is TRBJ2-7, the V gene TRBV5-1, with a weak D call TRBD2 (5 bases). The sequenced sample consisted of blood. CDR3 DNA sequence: TGCGCCAGCAGCTCCAACCCGGCGGGCGAGCAGTACTTC. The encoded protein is CASSSNPAGEQYF.